These T cell receptor beta chains were read from a single sample in a study of T cell responses to AZD1222 COVID-19 vaccine. Sequencing used immunoSEQ multiplex PCR; TCRdb keeps in-frame clones, though not all of them. In the table there are about 85,000 clones, around 90% of which are singletons. Sequenced here: peripheral blood, sampled on day 0 of MenACWY control vaccination. All receptors come from an adult in good health. Both conserved end residues are part of each CDR3. A D gene is named only where the DNA matches it firmly. Size is omitted from some rows. Given values are once, few, many or a class for expanded clones.

v_gene	abundance	d_gene	j_gene	CDR3aa	CDR3nt
TRBV5-4	-	TRBD2	TRBJ2-1	CASSLAGGPGNEQFF	TGTGCCAGCAGCTTAGCGGGGGGGCCGGGCAATGAGCAGTTCTTC
TRBV7-9	few	-	TRBJ1-4	CASSLRTATNEKLFF	TGTGCCAGCAGCTTAAGGACAGCAACTAATGAAAAACTGTTTTTT
TRBV7-2	-	-	TRBJ1-1	CASSWGSEVEAFF	TGTGCCAGCAGCTGGGGGTCGGAGGTTGAAGCTTTCTTT
TRBV6-6	-	TRBD1	TRBJ2-5	CASSAGTGRGETQYF	TGTGCCAGCAGTGCCGGGACAGGGAGGGGAGAGACCCAGTACTTC
TRBV3-1/TRBV3-2	-	-	TRBJ2-1	CASSQRYQVNEQFF	TGTGCCAGCAGCCAACGTTATCAAGTCAATGAGCAGTTCTTC
TRBV14	-	-	TRBJ2-7	CASSQDRSRAAQYF	TGTGCCAGCAGCCAAGATCGAAGCCGGGCGGCGCAGTACTTC
TRBV30	-	-	TRBJ1-2	CAWSVRGGGGYTF	TGTGCCTGGAGTGTAAGAGGGGGAGGGGGCTACACCTTC
TRBV27	-	-	TRBJ2-1	CASSLSSPSSYNEQFF	TGTGCCAGCAGTTTATCGAGTCCCTCCTCCTACAATGAGCAGTTCTTC
TRBV5-1	-	TRBD2	TRBJ2-1	CASSLLAVSNEQFF	TGCGCCAGCAGCTTACTAGCGGTGAGCAATGAGCAGTTCTTC
TRBV10-3	-	TRBD2	TRBJ2-1	CAIRGTSGVFDEQFF	TGTGCCATCAGGGGGACTAGCGGGGTGTTCGATGAGCAGTTCTTC
TRBV14	-	-	TRBJ1-4	CASSPTTGLGEKLFF	TGTGCCAGCAGCCCGACGACAGGCTTGGGGGAAAAACTGTTTTTT
TRBV28	-	-	TRBJ1-6	CASSSPTGNNSPLHF	TGTGCCAGCAGTTCCCCTACAGGGAATAATTCACCCCTCCACTTT
TRBV5-4	-	-	TRBJ2-5	CASSLRTAQETQYF	TGTGCCAGCAGCTTGAGGACAGCTCAAGAGACCCAGTACTTC
TRBV7-2	-	-	TRBJ1-2	CASSFRGDYGYTF	TGTGCCAGCAGCTTTAGGGGAGACTATGGCTACACCTTC
TRBV10-3	-	-	TRBJ2-7	CAISPRSPSYEQYF	TGTGCCATCAGTCCTCGGTCCCCTTCCTACGAGCAGTACTTC
TRBV6-5	-	-	TRBJ1-1	CASRDNSVMNTEAFF	TGTGCCAGCAGGGATAACAGCGTCATGAACACTGAAGCTTTCTTT
TRBV9	-	TRBD1	TRBJ1-4	CASSVDRASEKLFF	TGTGCCAGCAGCGTCGACAGGGCAAGCGAAAAACTGTTTTTT
TRBV10-3	once	TRBD1	TRBJ1-4	CAISASGTENEKLFF	TGTGCCATCAGTGCCTCCGGGACAGAGAATGAAAAACTGTTTTTT
TRBV19	-	-	TRBJ2-5	CASSIQAAQETQYF	TGTGCCAGTAGTATACAAGCGGCACAAGAGACCCAGTACTTC
TRBV30	-	-	TRBJ1-1	CAWSRGRQGPTRNTEAFF	TGTGCCTGGAGCCGGGGCCGGCAGGGGCCGACACGGAACACTGAAGCTTTCTTT
TRBV7-3	-	-	TRBJ1-1	CASSSGRNTEAFF	TGTGCCAGCAGCTCGGGACGGAACACTGAAGCTTTCTTT
TRBV18	-	TRBD2	TRBJ2-6	CASSLAGVNSGANVLTF	TGTGCCAGCTCACTAGCGGGGGTAAACTCTGGGGCCAACGTCCTGACTTTC
TRBV5-6	-	-	TRBJ1-5	CASSFFSGSLQPQHF	TGTGCCAGCAGCTTCTTTTCAGGGTCGCTTCAGCCCCAGCATTTT
TRBV10-2	-	-	TRBJ1-4	CASSESSGGSEKLFF	TGCGCCAGCAGTGAGTCATCCGGGGGCAGTGAAAAACTGTTTTTT
TRBV6-5	-	-	TRBJ1-1	CASRLRGDTEAFF	TGTGCCAGCCGCCTTCGGGGTGACACTGAAGCTTTCTTT
TRBV30	-	-	TRBJ2-6	CAWSRWKSSGANVLTF	TGTGCCTGGAGTCGGTGGAAAAGCTCTGGGGCCAACGTCCTGACTTTC
TRBV27	-	TRBD1	TRBJ1-5	CASRRTGRNQPQHF	TGTGCCAGCAGGAGGACAGGGAGAAATCAGCCCCAGCATTTT
TRBV18	-	TRBD2	TRBJ2-3	CASSLNPIAGAVTDTQYF	TGTGCCAGCTCACTAAACCCAATAGCGGGGGCCGTCACAGATACGCAGTATTTT
TRBV6-5	-	-	TRBJ2-7	CAIGWGYEQYF	TGTGCCATCGGGTGGGGGTACGAGCAGTACTTC
TRBV18	-	TRBD1	TRBJ1-6	CASSRGQGSNSPLHF	TGTGCCAGCTCCCGAGGACAGGGTAGTAATTCACCCCTCCACTTT
TRBV7-9	-	TRBD1	TRBJ1-1	CASSSATGAKNTEAFF	TGTGCCAGCAGCTCCGCGACAGGGGCGAAGAACACTGAAGCTTTCTTT
TRBV4-2	-	TRBD1	TRBJ1-1	CASSQERGQGARTEAFF	TGTGCCAGCAGCCAAGAGAGGGGACAGGGGGCGCGGACTGAAGCTTTCTTT
TRBV25-1	-	TRBD2	TRBJ2-1	CASSGVAGVYNEQFF	TGTGCCAGCAGTGGGGTAGCGGGGGTGTACAATGAGCAGTTCTTC
TRBV5-1	-	TRBD1	TRBJ1-2	CASSLGQGKGVDGYTF	TGCGCCAGCAGCTTAGGACAGGGCAAAGGTGTAGACGGCTACACCTTC
TRBV11-2	-	-	TRBJ1-2	CASSLDRGSGYTF	TGTGCCAGCAGCTTAGATCGGGGGTCTGGCTACACCTTC
TRBV27	-	-	TRBJ2-5	CASSFQGRRGETQYF	TGTGCCAGCAGTTTTCAGGGAAGAAGAGGAGAGACCCAGTACTTC
TRBV28	-	-	TRBJ1-5	CASRGENNQPQHF	TGTGCCAGCAGGGGGGAAAACAATCAGCCCCAGCATTTT
TRBV9	once	TRBD2	TRBJ2-2	CASSVRSSGDLTGELFF	TGTGCCAGCAGCGTCCGGAGTAGCGGGGACCTCACCGGGGAGCTGTTTTTT
TRBV27	once	-	TRBJ2-3	CASGTSPGYSTDTQYF	TGTGCCAGCGGAACCTCACCGGGCTACAGCACAGATACGCAGTATTTT
TRBV18	-	TRBD1	TRBJ2-7	CASSRTGSSYEQYF	TGTGCCAGCTCCAGGACAGGTAGCTCCTACGAGCAGTACTTC
TRBV6-1	-	-	TRBJ1-1	CASSELVVGGTEAFF	TGTGCCAGCAGTGAATTGGTGGTGGGGGGAACTGAAGCTTTCTTT
TRBV2	-	-	TRBJ1-1	CASSEWDPDGTEAFF	TGTGCCAGCAGTGAGTGGGACCCCGATGGTACTGAAGCTTTCTTT
TRBV5-1	-	TRBD1	TRBJ2-1	CASSPDRGWLLFF	TGCGCCAGCAGCCCAGACAGGGGTTGGTTATTGTTCTTC
TRBV7-2	-	-	TRBJ2-3	CASSPPGYTDTQYF	TGTGCCAGCAGCCCACCGGGCTACACAGATACGCAGTATTTT
TRBV3-1/TRBV3-2	-	-	TRBJ2-1	CASSPGSGFEQFF	TGTGCCAGCAGCCCCGGAAGCGGGTTCGAGCAGTTCTTC
TRBV28	-	-	TRBJ1-5	CASSGTRFSNQPQHF	TGTGCCAGCAGTGGGACCCGATTTAGCAATCAGCCCCAGCATTTT
TRBV7-2	-	TRBD1	TRBJ2-7	CASSSGTGIEQYF	TGTGCCAGCAGCTCCGGGACAGGGATCGAGCAGTACTTC
TRBV4-3	-	TRBD2	TRBJ2-7	CASSPRLPAGLGGYEQYF	TGCGCCAGCAGCCCTCGACTACCAGCAGGACTAGGTGGATACGAGCAGTACTTC